A selection of T cell receptor beta chains follows, all from one sample in a study of tumor-infiltrating lymphocytes in primary liver carcinoma. TCRdb passed the multiplex PCR reads through MiXCR, listing each CDR3 protein once. The sample carries 99,000 or so distinct CDR3 sequences, 82% recorded once. Sequenced: liver tumor tissue from sampling region 3. Source of these receptors: a man aged 35-49 years with primary liver carcinoma and hepatitis B virus infection. Each CDR3 is given with its conserved first and last residue. The order of the fields is D gene, J gene, V gene, clone size, CDR3 DNA, CDR3 protein. A D gene is named only where the DNA matches it firmly. Clone size is not always given. Where it is, it says once, few, many or a class for expanded clones.

>NA|TRBJ2-1|TRBV7-9|NA
TGTGCCAGCAGTTTAGAGAATTGGGAATGGCAGTTCTTC
CASSLENWEWQFF
>TRBD2|TRBJ2-7|TRBV29-1|many
TGCAGCGTTGCGGGCGGGTCGACTAGCGGAAACCTCTACGAGCAGTACTTC
CSVAGGSTSGNLYEQYF
>TRBD2|TRBJ2-7|TRBV11-2|NA
TGTGCCAGCAGCTCTGAAGGGACTAGCGGGAGGGCCTCCTACGAGAAGTACTTC
CASSSEGTSGRASYEKYF
>TRBD1|TRBJ2-7|TRBV10-3|once
TGTGTCATCAGCGACCTCTGGGGAAGGGGGCAAGGGGACCAGTACTTC
CVISDLWGRGQGDQYF
>NA|TRBJ1-5|TRBV6-2/TRBV6-3|NA
TGTGTCAGCACCCTGGCGAAAGGGGATCAGTCCCAGCATTTT
CVSTLAKGDQSQHF
>NA|TRBJ2-1|TRBV12-5|NA
TGTGCTAGTGGTCTCCAAGGGAGTGAGCACTTCTTC
CASGLQGSEHFF
>NA|TRBJ2-5|TRBV6-1|NA
TGTGCCAGCAGCAAAGGACACGCACAAGAGACCCAGTACTTC
CASSKGHAQETQYF
>NA|TRBJ2-5|TRBV6-2/TRBV6-3|NA
TGTGCCGGCAGTTATCGGGCAGTTACCCAAGAGACCCAGTACTTC
CAGSYRAVTQETQYF
>TRBD2|TRBJ2-7|TRBV6-6|NA
TGTGCCAGCAGTCATCGAGTGGGAGGGCCTACTTACGAGCGGTACTTC
CASSHRVGGPTYERYF
>NA|TRBJ2-7|TRBV7-3|NA
TGTGTCAGCAGCTTCAGGGTCCACGAGCATTACTTC
CVSSFRVHEHYF
>TRBD1|TRBJ2-1|TRBV4-2|NA
TGTGCCAGCAACCACGCCAGGGGACAGGGGATCAATGAGCAGTTCTTC
CASNHARGQGINEQFF
>NA|TRBJ2-7|TRBV11-1|NA
TGTGCCAGCATGTGGAAGCCATCCTACGAGCAGTACTTC
CASMWKPSYEQYF
>TRBD1|TRBJ2-3|TRBV28|NA
TGTGCCAGGAGTTTACGAAAAGATAGCAGGGGGACCGCAGATACGCAGTATTTT
CARSLRKDSRGTADTQYF
>NA|TRBJ2-7|TRBV6-2/TRBV6-3|many
TGTGCCAGCAGCCCCGACTGGGTCTACGAGCAGTACTTC
CASSPDWVYEQYF
>NA|TRBJ2-5|TRBV6-5|NA
TGTGACAGCACTTTCGGACAGAGGCAAGAGACCCAGTACTTC
CDSTFGQRQETQYF
>NA|TRBJ2-1|TRBV5-1|NA
TGCGCCAGCACCCTGACCGGGCCCAGCCCCTACAATGAGCAGTTCTTC
CASTLTGPSPYNEQFF
>NA|TRBJ2-1|TRBV4-3|NA
TGCACCAGCAGCCAAGATGCGGCGGGCTCCTACAATGAGCAGTTCTTC
CTSSQDAAGSYNEQFF
>TRBD1|TRBJ2-7|TRBV10-3|once
TGTGCTATCATTCGGACAGGGCTACCCTACGAGCAGTACTTC
CAIIRTGLPYEQYF
>NA|TRBJ2-7|TRBV4-3|NA
TGTGCCAGCAACCAAGATAGGGGGGCGGGACACGAGCAGTACTTC
CASNQDRGAGHEQYF
>NA|TRBJ1-1|TRBV12-5|NA
TGTGTTAGTTGTCTCTCCCTCGAGGGGGAAGCTCTCTTT
CVSCLSLEGEALF
>NA|TRBJ1-5|TRBV19|NA
TGTGCCAGTAGCCGGGACCGCAATCAGCCCCAGCATTTT
CASSRDRNQPQHF
>TRBD1|TRBJ2-1|TRBV7-8|NA
TGTGCCAGCGGCCTAGTAGGGACAGGGGTCAATGAGCAGTTCTTC
CASGLVGTGVNEQFF
>TRBD1|TRBJ1-1|TRBV29-1|few
TGTAGCACTGGACAGGGTTGGGGGATGAACACTGAAGCTTTCTTT
CSTGQGWGMNTEAFF
>NA|TRBJ2-5|TRBV6-5|NA
TGTGCCAGCAGTTACGGTACAGTGAGTGAAGAGTCCCAGTACTTC
CASSYGTVSEESQYF
>TRBD2|TRBJ2-1|TRBV12-3/TRBV12-4|NA
TGTGCCAGCAGTCCCCGACTAGCGGAAGGCAATGAGCAGTTCTTC
CASSPRLAEGNEQFF
>TRBD2|TRBJ2-3|TRBV29-1|NA
TGCAGCATCCGTCCGCGGGAGAGGGGCACAGATATGCAGTATTTT
CSIRPRERGTDMQYF
>NA|TRBJ2-3|TRBV12-3/TRBV12-4|NA
TGTGCCAGCGATAAGGGGCGAGAGTTACCAGATACGCAGTATTTT
CASDKGRELPDTQYF
>TRBD2|TRBJ2-3|TRBV29-1|few
TGCAACGTTGAGGGGTCTCTGGGGGGGAGACAAGATACGCAGTACTTT
CNVEGSLGGRQDTQYF
>TRBD1|TRBJ2-1|TRBV11-1|once
TGTGCCGGCAGACCCACAGGGGCTCTGGGCAATGAGCGGTTCTTC
CAGRPTGALGNERFF
>TRBD1|TRBJ1-1|TRBV11-3|NA
TGTGCCAGGAGCTTAGCAGGGGGGCCTCAAGCTTTCTTT
CARSLAGGPQAFF
>NA|TRBJ1-1|TRBV11-3|NA
TGTGTCAGCATCTTAGGAGTGGACACTGAAGCTTTCTTT
CVSILGVDTEAFF
>NA|TRBJ2-5|TRBV12-3/TRBV12-4|NA
TGTGCCAACAGTCAGAACAGCGGGGAGACCCAGTACTTC
CANSQNSGETQYF
>TRBD1|TRBJ2-5|TRBV7-2|NA
TGTGCCAGCAGCTCTAACAGGGGGCGAGAGACCCAGTACTTC
CASSSNRGRETQYF
>NA|TRBJ1-2|TRBV29-1|NA
TGCAGCGTTATGAGTGTGGGGAAGAGGAACTATGGCTACTCCTTC
CSVMSVGKRNYGYSF
>TRBD1|TRBJ1-2|TRBV29-1|NA
TGCAACGTCCCCAGCGGGACAGGAAGGCTTTCTGGCTACACCTTC
CNVPSGTGRLSGYTF
>NA|TRBJ2-3|TRBV11-2|NA
TGTGCCAGCAGCTTATCTTCGGGTGGTCGGATCGTTACAAAATATACGCAGTATTTT
CASSLSSGGRIVTKYTQYF
>NA|TRBJ2-2|TRBV12-3/TRBV12-4|NA
TGTGTCAGCAGCTCAGGGCAGGGGATAGCGGTCGGGGAGCTGTTTTTT
CVSSSGQGIAVGELFF
>NA|TRBJ2-3|TRBV5-1|NA
TGCGCCAGCAGCTCGAACGGCCCCACTAGCACAGATACGCAGTATTTT
CASSSNGPTSTDTQYF
>NA|TRBJ1-2|TRBV6-5|NA
TGTGCCAACAGCCGGCCAGGGGTGGGCTATGGCTATACCTTC
CANSRPGVGYGYTF
>NA|TRBJ2-3|TRBV5-5|NA
TGTGCCAGCAGCCTCAGGGTTGACATAGATACGCAGTATTTT
CASSLRVDIDTQYF
>NA|TRBJ2-1|TRBV29-1|NA
TGCAGCGGCACTGATCTGAGGGACAATGAGCAGTTCTTC
CSGTDLRDNEQFF
>NA|TRBJ1-3|TRBV7-9|NA
TGTGCCAGCAGCCCATCCTCCGGGGTGGGTGGAAACACCATATATTTT
CASSPSSGVGGNTIYF
>NA|TRBJ1-4|TRBV5-1|many
TGCGCCAGCAGCTTGGACCCGCCGGGCGCTAATGAAAAACTGTTTTTT
CASSLDPPGANEKLFF
>NA|TRBJ1-2|TRBV6-1|NA
TGTGCCAGCAGTGAAGCGCATGGGATTAGCAATGGCTACACCTTC
CASSEAHGISNGYTF
>TRBD2|TRBJ2-3|TRBV6-5|NA
TGTGCCATCAGCCTAGGACTAGCGGGAACAGATGCGCAGTATTTT
CAISLGLAGTDAQYF
>NA|TRBJ1-1|TRBV5-1|NA
TGTGCCAGCAGCTCCAGGGTACGTCAGAACACTGAAGCTTTCTTT
CASSSRVRQNTEAFF
>NA|TRBJ2-5|TRBV12-3/TRBV12-4|NA
TGTGCCAGCCCTAACGTAGGGGTCAACCAAGAGACCCAGTACTTC
CASPNVGVNQETQYF
>NA|TRBJ1-5|TRBV11-2|NA
TGTGCCAGCAGCTTGGTAGGGGTAACTGTGAGCAATCAGCCCCAGCATTTT
CASSLVGVTVSNQPQHF
>NA|TRBJ2-7|TRBV30|NA
TGTGCCAGTCGGGCCCTCTACGAACAGTACTTC
CASRALYEQYF
>NA|TRBJ2-7|TRBV20-1|NA
TGCAGTGCTTGGGTGGCAGGGGCGTACGAGCAGTACTTC
CSAWVAGAYEQYF
>NA|TRBJ2-3|TRBV11-3|few
TGTGCCAGCAGCCCCTGGGGAGGTGGCACAGATACGCAGTATTTT
CASSPWGGGTDTQYF
>NA|TRBJ2-5|TRBV4-1|NA
TGCGCCAGCAGTCAATTTATAACGACTTCCCAAGAGACCCATTACTTC
CASSQFITTSQETHYF